Below are 23 T cell receptor beta chains sequenced from a single sample in a study of T cells after yellow fever vaccination (dated by TCRdb to between 2017 and 2020). Libraries were constructed by 5' RACE. TCRdb shows the sequencer as Illumina NovaSeq 6000. TCRdb ran its own pipeline on the public reads, namely fastp trimming at Q25 and MiXCR clone calling, and kept in-frame beta chains. Rows are unified per CDR3 protein, each entry keeping the most common DNA and genes. Recorded for this sample are 340,000 or so distinct CDR3 sequences; around 12% of them occurred a single time. 2.5% to 3.5% of the sample is held by the ten biggest clonotypes. What the treatment or condition label conveys for this sample: live attenuated yellow fever vaccine strain. Source: CD4+ T cells sorted from PBMCs, taken 15 days after the yellow fever booster vaccination. These TCRs come from a man between 18 and 29 years old who received the YFV17D yellow fever vaccine.

This chain joins TRBV9 and TRBJ2-3; D possibly corresponds to TRBD2 (6 bases). Trimming removed 3 bases from V and 4 bases from J, with 24 bases in between. Germline CDR1 and CDR2: SGDLS and YYNGEE. The CDR3 spans 18 residues. The CDR3 sequence: CASSARGGFESGADTQYF. CDR3 nucleotides: TGTGCCAGCAGCGCCCGAGGAGGGTTTGAATCGGGCGCAGATACGCAGTATTTT.

As concerns this clonotype: Germline and junction disagree at one end, which may indicate a read error. The V call is TRBV2, the J call TRBJ2-6; D might be TRBD1 or TRBD2, each matching 5 bases. The CDR3 is made up of 16 amino acids. CDR1 and CDR2 (germline): SNHLY, FYNNEI. CDR3 in amino acids: CASSGTSSSGANVMTF. The CDR3 nucleotides read TGTGCCAGCTCCGGGACCTCTTCCTCTGGGGCCAACGTCATGACTTTC. The variable domain in full, completed from reference TRBV2 and TRBJ2-6, reads EPEVTQTPSHQVTQMGQEVILRCVPISNHLYFYWYRQILGQKVEFLVSFYNNEISEKSEIFDDQFSVERPDGSNFTLKIRSTKLEDSAMYFCASSGTSSSGANVMTFGAGSRLTVL.

In this sample, this clonotype turned up many times. The chain has TRBV18 and TRBJ1-4, with TRBD1 identical over 8 bases. There are 14 residues in the CDR3. CDR1 and CDR2 (germline): KGHSH, LQKENI. Unmatched junction bases numbered 6, after V lost 4 bases and J lost 8 bases. The CDR3 bases are TGTGCCAGCTCACTGGACAGGGATGGAGAAAAACTGTTTTTT. Translating it yields CASSLDRDGEKLFF.

The V call is TRBV7-2, the J call TRBJ2-3; D might be TRBD1 or TRBD2, each matching 6 bases. The CDR3 has 15 amino acids. Deletions cut 5 bases from V and 1 base from J, with 13 bases between. From germline, CDR1 is SGHTA and CDR2 FQGNSA. CDR3 loop: CASSDRGHGTDTQYF. The CDR3 region has the DNA TGTGCCAGCAGCGATCGGGGGCACGGCACAGATACGCAGTATTTT.

This clonotype showed up just a few times. The chain carries TRBV7-2 and TRBJ1-1, with D possibly being TRBD1 (6 bases). This CDR3 is 15 amino acids long. Germline values: CDR1 SGHTA, CDR2 FQGNSA. The germline V and J ends were trimmed by 6 bases and 4 bases, with 18 bases remaining between them. In DNA, the CDR3 is TGTGCCAGCAGATCCTGGGGGGTAGGGGGCACTGAAGCTTTCTTT. It encodes CASRSWGVGGTEAFF.

This clonotype was counted many times. The chain combines TRBV28 with TRBJ2-5; 10 bases are shared with TRBD2. The CDR3 totals 15 residues. V was pared by 7 bases and J by 2 bases, with 7 bases of the junction left unmatched. Germline CDR1 is MDHEN and CDR2 is SYDVKM. The CDR3 region is CASTPSGGLQETQYF. CDR3 nucleotides: TGTGCCAGCACCCCTAGCGGGGGTTTGCAAGAGACCCAGTACTTC.

This clonotype has just a few counts. The chain links TRBV4-1 to TRBJ2-2; 9 bases are shared with TRBD2. The germline gives CDR1 MGHRA, CDR2 YSYEKL. V lost 4 bases and J lost 0; bases outside the gene matches: 9. This CDR3 is 18 amino acids long. CDR3 bases: TGCGCCAGCAGCCTTTTTTTTAGCGGGGGCCCGAACACCGGGGAGCTGTTTTTT. Protein product: CASSLFFSGGPNTGELFF.

This clonotype showed up just a few times. V and J are TRBV2 and TRBJ2-3; D unresolved. V lost 5 bases and J 4 bases, leaving 4 bases between the germline ends. This CDR3 region has 11 residues. Germline-derived CDR1 and CDR2 are SNHLY and FYNNEI. CDR3 nucleotides: TGTGCCAGCAGTAATCCAGATACGCAGTATTTT. Residues: CASSNPDTQYF.

The rearrangement uses TRBV5-1 and TRBJ1-2, with D possibly being TRBD1 (5 bases). The CDR3 runs to 15 residues. Trimming took off 4 bases at V and 2 bases at J, with 15 bases between the two ends. The V gene's germline CDR1 is SGHRS and CDR2 YFSETQ. DNA of the CDR3: TGCGCCAGCAGCCCTGGACATTTCGACAACTATGGCTACACCTTC. Its protein is CASSPGHFDNYGYTF.

The rearrangement joins TRBV15 to TRBJ2-5; 8 bases are a match to TRBD2. In germline, CDR1 is LNHNV, CDR2 YYDKDF (reference sequence). The V gene end was trimmed by 6 bases and the J gene end by 4 bases; junction bases not matched to a gene: 4. The CDR3 consists of 13 residues. The CDR3 DNA is TGTGCCACCAGACGGGGGGGACGAGAGACCCAGTACTTC. Encoded protein: CATRRGGRETQYF.

The V call is TRBV4-3, the J call TRBJ2-2; the D is unclear. CDR3 length: 15 residues. The germline CDR1 and CDR2 sequences are LGHNA and YSLEER. Trimming removed 3 bases from V and 6 bases from J, with 14 bases in between. The CDR3 reads CASSQTPRTAGELFF. The CDR3 bases are TGCGCCAGCAGCCAGACACCCAGGACGGCCGGGGAGCTGTTTTTT.

This clonotype came up a few times. The V gene is TRBV5-1, the J gene TRBJ2-7; unclear D gene. The CDR3 spans 9 residues. V gave up 1 base and J gave up 10 bases, with 3 bases separating them. CDR1 is SGHRS, CDR2 YFSETQ, per germline. Written as DNA, the CDR3 is TGCGCCAGCAGCTTGCCACAGTACGTC. Translating it yields CASSLPQYV.

This clonotype showed up just a few times. This chain connects TRBV7-8 to TRBJ2-5, with D perhaps TRBD1 (6 bases). CDR1 is SGHVS, CDR2 FQNEAQ, per germline. This CDR3 region has 13 residues. V lost 5 bases to trimming and J lost 6 bases, with 13 bases between them. CDR3: CASSLRDTKTQYF. CDR3 coding DNA: TGTGCCAGCAGCCTCAGGGACACAAAGACCCAGTACTTC.

The sample holds a few counts of this clonotype. Mismatch with germline at one junction end may stem from a read error. The CDR3 bases are TGTGCCAGCAGCTTCCTAGCGGGGGGGCCTCTCTTC. This gives the protein CASSFLAGGPLF. The chain uses TRBV7-9 and TRBJ2-1, with 12 bases matching TRBD2. The germline V gene encodes CDR1 SEHNR and CDR2 FQNEAQ (reference sequence). This CDR3 has 12 amino acids.

The chain recombines TRBV10-2 with TRBJ1-2; D gene unclear. CDR3 length: 17 amino acids. Germline V gene data show CDR1 as WSHSY and CDR2 as SAAADI. V was shortened by 5 bases and J by 0 bases, with 19 bases between the two germline ends. The CDR3 nucleotides are TGCGCCAGCAGTTTCCAGACCGTAAACTTAGCTAACTATGGCTACACCTTC. It encodes CASSFQTVNLANYGYTF.

This clonotype turned up a few times. The genes are TRBV12-3 or TRBV12-4 and TRBJ2-3; D may be TRBD1 (5 bases). The ends were cut back, 3 bases at V and 3 bases at J, with 7 bases in the middle. The CDR3 runs 13 residues. The CDR3 DNA is TGTGCCAGCAGTTTTGGGGCAACAGATACGCAGTATTTT. As protein: CASSFGATDTQYF.

This chain connects TRBV5-1 to TRBJ2-2; D call uncertain. V lost 4 bases, J lost 5 bases, and 15 bases lay in between. Germline V gene data show CDR1 as SGHRS and CDR2 as YFSETQ. The CDR3 runs 15 residues. CDR3 bases: TGCGCCAGCAGCCATGATATCATAGGTACCGGGGAGCTGTTTTTT. Translation: CASSHDIIGTGELFF.

This clonotype turned up a few times. The chain combines TRBV4-2 with TRBJ2-4; 15 bases fit TRBD2. The V and J ends lost 0 bases and 8 bases, in that order; junction bases with no gene match: 5. The germline gives CDR1 LGHNA, CDR2 YNFKEQ. The CDR3 is 17 amino acids. CDR3 sequence (DNA): TGTGCCAGCAGCCAAGATCGGACTAGCGGGGGGGCTCACATTCAGTACTTC. Residues: CASSQDRTSGGAHIQYF.

The gene calls are TRBV4-2 and TRBJ1-1; a weak D match, TRBD1 (6 bases). Trimming took 5 bases from V and 5 from J, leaving 18 bases between them. Germline values: CDR1 LGHNA, CDR2 YNFKEQ. The CDR3 is 15 amino acids. In DNA form, the CDR3 reads TGTGCCAGCAGCACACCGGGCAGGGGTGGAACTGAAGCTTTCTTT. This encodes CASSTPGRGGTEAFF.

The rearrangement joins TRBV20-1 to TRBJ2-3; D is perhaps TRBD2 (6 bases). The germline CDR1 and CDR2 sequences are DFQATT and SNEGSKA (reference sequence). The CDR3 sequence is 16 residues long. The ends were cut back, 4 bases at V and 0 bases at J, with 17 bases in the middle. The CDR3, as DNA: TGCAGTGCTAACGGTAGGGCGGGGCCCAGCACAGATACGCAGTATTTT. Its translation is CSANGRAGPSTDTQYF.

V and J are TRBV12-3 or TRBV12-4 and TRBJ2-5; D could derive from TRBD1 or TRBD2 (5 bases each). Trimming left V 7 bases short and J 7 bases short, with 19 bases between. This CDR3 comprises 14 residues. The DNA of the CDR3 is TGTGCCAGCACCCCCCTTCGGGACCACGGGACCCAGTACTTC. Protein sequence: CASTPLRDHGTQYF.

In its sample, this clonotype was seen a few times. The rearrangement links TRBV4-3 to TRBJ2-1; possible D gene TRBD2, 6 bases. Trimming cost V 4 bases and J 9 bases, with 16 bases left between them. Germline V gene lookup returns CDR1 LGHNA and CDR2 YSLEER. CDR3 length: 14 amino acids. CDR3 nucleotides: TGCGCCAGCAGCCTCTTCTCCCCCGGGGGTGAGCAGTTCTTC. This sequence encodes CASSLFSPGGEQFF.

The rearrangement links TRBV9 to TRBJ2-3, with TRBD1 matching over 9 bases. The CDR3 totals 15 residues. Per the germline V gene, CDR1 is SGDLS and CDR2 is YYNGEE. The J segment lost 6 bases and the V segment lost 4 bases, leaving 9 bases of the junction unmatched. CDR3 in amino acids: CASSLRDRVIDTQYF. CDR3 DNA sequence: TGTGCCAGCAGCCTCCGGGACAGGGTAATTGATACGCAGTATTTT.